A selection of T cell receptor beta chains follows, all from one sample in a study of shared clonotypes between healthy human individuals. Produced via immunoSEQ multiplex PCR; TCRdb's table is partial and in-frame only. Here the sample spans approximately 2.5 million clones, around 90% being singletons. Input material: naive CD4+ T cells sorted from blood. These receptors were obtained from a young man in good health. Each CDR3 is given with its conserved first and last residue. Each record gives: D gene, J gene, V gene, clone size, CDR3 protein, CDR3 DNA. A D gene is named only where the DNA matches it firmly. A row's size may be missing; if present it is once, few, many or a size class.

D: -
J: TRBJ2-5
V: TRBV12-5
size: -
CDR3: CASGFSSGGETQYF
DNA: TGTGCTAGTGGTTTCTCATCCGGTGGCGAGACCCAGTACTTC

D: -
J: TRBJ2-7
V: TRBV27
size: -
CDR3: CASSPTPPGRNGNYEQYF
DNA: TGTGCCAGCAGTCCAACCCCGCCGGGAAGAAATGGAAACTACGAGCAGTACTTC

D: -
J: TRBJ1-1
V: TRBV30
size: -
CDR3: CAWSGDTEAFF
DNA: TGTGCCTGGAGCGGAGACACTGAAGCTTTCTTT

D: TRBD1
J: TRBJ2-5
V: TRBV5-1
size: -
CDR3: CASQTTGATPETQYF
DNA: TGCGCCAGCCAAACGACAGGGGCGACGCCGGAGACCCAGTACTTC

D: TRBD1
J: TRBJ1-4
V: TRBV4-3
size: -
CDR3: CASSLLDGTGGEKLFF
DNA: TGCGCCAGCAGCTTACTAGACGGGACAGGGGGGGAAAAACTGTTTTTT

D: -
J: TRBJ2-2
V: TRBV5-6
size: once
CDR3: CASSSPEYTGELFF
DNA: TGTGCCAGCAGCTCCCCGGAGTACACCGGGGAGCTGTTTTTT

D: -
J: TRBJ1-1
V: TRBV10-1
size: -
CDR3: CARGPVKRYTEAFF
DNA: TGCGCCAGAGGGCCGGTCAAGCGGTACACTGAAGCTTTCTTT

D: -
J: TRBJ1-4
V: TRBV2
size: once
CDR3: CAIEGATNEKLFF
DNA: TGTGCCATCGAGGGAGCAACTAATGAAAAACTGTTTTTT

D: -
J: TRBJ2-6
V: TRBV5-6
size: -
CDR3: CASSGRPGAGANVLTF
DNA: TGTGCCAGCAGCGGTAGGCCGGGCGCTGGGGCCAACGTCCTGACTTTC

D: -
J: TRBJ1-5
V: TRBV6-1
size: -
CDR3: CASSEAINGNQPQHF
DNA: TGTGCCAGCAGTGAAGCGATTAATGGCAATCAGCCCCAGCATTTT

D: -
J: TRBJ2-5
V: TRBV18
size: -
CDR3: CASSPLANQETQYF
DNA: TGTGCCAGCTCACCCCTCGCCAACCAAGAGACCCAGTACTTC

D: TRBD1
J: TRBJ2-3
V: TRBV11-2
size: -
CDR3: CASNTRLTGGLDTQYF
DNA: TGTGCCAGCAACACCCGGCTGACAGGGGGATTGGATACGCAGTATTTT

D: -
J: TRBJ1-5
V: TRBV5-5
size: -
CDR3: CASSRSGAPDQPQHF
DNA: TGTGCCAGCAGCCGGTCAGGGGCGCCGGATCAGCCCCAGCATTTT

D: -
J: TRBJ2-5
V: TRBV15
size: -
CDR3: CATSRDPTGSETQYF
DNA: TGTGCCACCAGCAGAGATCCCACAGGGTCAGAGACCCAGTACTTC

D: TRBD2
J: TRBJ2-7
V: TRBV11-2
size: -
CDR3: CASSKGLAREQYF
DNA: TGTGCCAGCAGCAAGGGACTAGCGAGGGAGCAGTACTTC

D: -
J: TRBJ2-5
V: TRBV2
size: -
CDR3: CASSSDTGGLETQYF
DNA: TGTGCCAGCAGTTCGGACACTGGGGGTCTGGAGACCCAGTACTTC

D: TRBD2
J: TRBJ2-1
V: TRBV6-4
size: -
CDR3: CASSTKTSGSGNEQFF
DNA: TGTGCCAGCAGTACCAAGACTAGCGGGAGTGGGAATGAGCAGTTCTTC

D: -
J: TRBJ2-1
V: TRBV6-5
size: once
CDR3: CASSQHPHNEQFF
DNA: TGTGCCAGCAGTCAACACCCTCACAATGAGCAGTTCTTC

D: -
J: TRBJ2-3
V: TRBV6-5
size: -
CDR3: CASSYSGLRNQIYF
DNA: TGTGCCAGCAGTTACTCGGGCCTCCGGAACCAAATATATTTT

D: -
J: TRBJ2-5
V: TRBV29-1
size: -
CDR3: CSVTRGEETQYF
DNA: TGCAGCGTCACAAGGGGGGAGGAGACCCAGTACTTC

D: TRBD1
J: TRBJ1-5
V: TRBV6-1
size: -
CDR3: CASSGQGVYQPQHF
DNA: TGTGCCAGCAGTGGACAGGGTGTATATCAGCCCCAGCATTTT

D: TRBD1
J: TRBJ2-5
V: TRBV4-1
size: -
CDR3: CASSQGRQGEETQYF
DNA: TGCGCCAGCAGCCAAGGAAGACAGGGCGAAGAGACCCAGTACTTC

D: TRBD2
J: TRBJ2-5
V: TRBV5-1
size: -
CDR3: CASSRTTTDSGTTYETQYF
DNA: TGCGCCAGCAGCCGCACCACGACGGACTCCGGGACTACCTATGAGACCCAGTACTTC

D: TRBD1
J: TRBJ2-2
V: TRBV7-2
size: -
CDR3: CASSIYRDRGNTGELFF
DNA: TGTGCCAGCAGCATTTACCGGGACAGGGGGAACACCGGGGAGCTGTTTTTT

D: -
J: TRBJ1-5
V: TRBV7-2
size: -
CDR3: CASSLGGQGLSQPQHF
DNA: TGTGCCAGCAGCTTAGGGGGGCAGGGGCTAAGTCAGCCCCAGCATTTT

D: TRBD1
J: TRBJ2-7
V: TRBV2
size: -
CDR3: CASMADRFSYEQYF
DNA: TGTGCCAGCATGGCGGACAGGTTCTCCTACGAGCAGTACTTC

D: TRBD2
J: TRBJ2-2
V: TRBV9
size: -
CDR3: CASSAYPSGSYGELFF
DNA: TGTGCCAGCAGCGCCTACCCTAGCGGGAGTTACGGGGAGCTGTTTTTT

D: TRBD2
J: TRBJ2-7
V: TRBV5-1
size: -
CDR3: CASSPGTSGRLEQYF
DNA: TGCGCCAGCAGCCCCGGGACTAGCGGGAGGCTTGAGCAGTACTTC

D: TRBD1
J: TRBJ2-7
V: TRBV2
size: -
CDR3: CASSVDRAKPGEQYF
DNA: TGTGCCAGCAGTGTAGACAGGGCCAAACCTGGCGAGCAGTACTTC

D: TRBD1
J: TRBJ2-3
V: TRBV2
size: once
CDR3: CASSGGTVTDTQYF
DNA: TGTGCCAGCAGTGGGGGGACAGTCACAGATACGCAGTATTTT

D: -
J: TRBJ1-6
V: TRBV10-3
size: -
CDR3: CAISSEGVNSPLHF
DNA: TGTGCCATCAGTTCAGAGGGGGTGAATTCACCCCTCCACTTT

D: -
J: TRBJ2-7
V: TRBV27
size: -
CDR3: CASSLVGPYEQYF
DNA: TGTGCCAGCAGTTTAGTCGGTCCCTACGAGCAGTACTTC

D: -
J: TRBJ2-7
V: TRBV6-1
size: -
CDR3: CASSSTLEQYF
DNA: TGTGCCAGCAGCTCTACCCTCGAGCAGTACTTC

D: TRBD2
J: TRBJ2-7
V: TRBV29-1
size: -
CDR3: CSVEERGTSVPSEQYF
DNA: TGCAGCGTTGAAGAAAGGGGGACTAGCGTTCCAAGCGAGCAGTACTTC

D: -
J: TRBJ1-4
V: TRBV6-1
size: -
CDR3: CASEGRDDEKLFF
DNA: TGTGCCAGTGAGGGCAGGGATGATGAAAAACTGTTTTTT

D: -
J: TRBJ2-7
V: TRBV11-2
size: few
CDR3: CASSLGTSTYEQYF
DNA: TGTGCCAGCAGCTTAGGGACCTCCACCTACGAGCAGTACTTC

D: -
J: TRBJ1-5
V: TRBV6-1
size: -
CDR3: CASSEAGADQPQHF
DNA: TGTGCCAGCAGTGAAGCGGGGGCGGATCAGCCCCAGCATTTT

D: TRBD2
J: TRBJ2-2
V: TRBV19
size: -
CDR3: CASSMSLAGDTGELFF
DNA: TGTGCCAGTAGTATGAGTCTAGCGGGGGACACCGGGGAGCTGTTTTTT

D: -
J: TRBJ1-6
V: TRBV19
size: -
CDR3: CASSILARDGSPLHF
DNA: TGTGCCAGTAGTATTCTCGCCAGGGATGGTTCACCCCTCCACTTT

D: TRBD2
J: TRBJ2-7
V: TRBV6-5
size: once
CDR3: CASSPRSGSPYEQYF
DNA: TGTGCCAGCAGTCCCCGTAGCGGGAGCCCCTACGAGCAGTACTTC

D: TRBD1
J: TRBJ2-1
V: TRBV28
size: -
CDR3: CASSLGTGTFF
DNA: TGTGCCAGCAGTTTGGGGACAGGGACGTTCTTC

D: -
J: TRBJ2-2
V: TRBV7-2
size: -
CDR3: CASNPPGLPNTGELFF
DNA: TGTGCCAGCAACCCCCCCGGGCTTCCGAACACCGGGGAGCTGTTTTTT

D: -
J: TRBJ2-7
V: TRBV9
size: -
CDR3: CASSPRTGTYEQYF
DNA: TGTGCCAGCAGCCCGAGGACGGGGACCTACGAGCAGTACTTC

D: TRBD1
J: TRBJ2-6
V: TRBV5-4
size: -
CDR3: CASSQDRLGGANVLTF
DNA: TGTGCCAGCAGCCAGGACAGGCTGGGGGGGGCCAACGTCCTGACTTTC

D: -
J: TRBJ2-7
V: TRBV4-3
size: -
CDR3: CASSQDRWGEQYF
DNA: TGCGCCAGCAGCCAAGACAGGTGGGGCGAGCAGTACTTC

D: -
J: TRBJ1-2
V: TRBV10-2
size: -
CDR3: CASSTPGLNYGYTF
DNA: TGCGCCAGCTCTACACCGGGCCTGAACTATGGCTACACCTTC

D: TRBD2
J: TRBJ2-1
V: TRBV7-8
size: -
CDR3: CASSPGSSGWGEQFF
DNA: TGTGCCAGCAGCCCCGGCTCTAGCGGGTGGGGGGAGCAGTTCTTC

D: -
J: TRBJ2-1
V: TRBV11-2
size: -
CDR3: CASSLSPAGIPYEQFF
DNA: TGTGCCAGCAGCTTGAGTCCGGCAGGAATCCCGTATGAGCAGTTCTTC

D: -
J: TRBJ1-4
V: TRBV5-5
size: -
CDR3: CASSLLQGEKLFF
DNA: TGTGCCAGCAGCTTGCTACAGGGAGAAAAACTGTTTTTT

D: TRBD1
J: TRBJ1-2
V: TRBV19
size: -
CDR3: CASSTGQSYGYTF
DNA: TGTGCCAGTAGTACGGGACAGTCTTATGGCTACACCTTC

D: TRBD1
J: TRBJ1-6
V: TRBV9
size: few
CDR3: CASSGGQYNSPLHF
DNA: TGTGCCAGCAGCGGGGGACAGTATAATTCACCCCTCCACTTT

D: -
J: TRBJ1-1
V: TRBV27
size: -
CDR3: CASSLEWATEAFF
DNA: TGTGCCAGCAGTTTAGAGTGGGCGACTGAAGCTTTCTTT

D: -
J: TRBJ2-5
V: TRBV6-5
size: -
CDR3: CASRGNQETQYF
DNA: TGTGCCAGCAGGGGCAACCAAGAGACCCAGTACTTC

D: TRBD2
J: TRBJ2-1
V: TRBV9
size: -
CDR3: CASSVSRGGGPNEQFF
DNA: TGTGCCAGCAGCGTCTCTCGTGGGGGAGGGCCTAATGAGCAGTTCTTC